The rows below give T cell receptor beta chains drawn from one sample of a study of radiotherapy plus CTLA-4 blockade in lung cancer. Sequencing used immunoSEQ multiplex PCR; TCRdb keeps in-frame clones, though not all of them. Of around 45,000 clones listed, about three quarters were seen once; the top ten hold about 3.8%. The source was peripheral blood, collected from a patient treated with radiotherapy plus ipilimumab. The source is a human donor with non-small cell lung cancer who had a complete response to radiotherapy plus ipilimumab. Both conserved end residues are part of each CDR3. Each record gives: J gene, V gene, clone size, D gene, CDR3 DNA, CDR3 protein. The D gene is left open where the match is weak. A clone size is listed for some rows: how often the clone was seen (once, few, many), or a class if it is expanded.

J: TRBJ1-1
V: TRBV5-6
size: NA
D: NA
DNA: TGTGCCAGCAGCTTGGGGTGGGCCAGGGAAAGCACTGAAGCTTTCTTT
CDR3: CASSLGWARESTEAFF

J: TRBJ1-5
V: TRBV7-9
size: NA
D: TRBD1
DNA: TGTGCCAGCAGCTTAGGCAGGGGGGCCTTCAATCAGCCCCAGCATTTT
CDR3: CASSLGRGAFNQPQHF

J: TRBJ1-2
V: TRBV30
size: NA
D: NA
DNA: TGTGCCTGGGGGGCCGTTTATGGCTACACCTTC
CDR3: CAWGAVYGYTF

J: TRBJ2-5
V: TRBV5-6
size: NA
D: NA
DNA: TGTGCCAGCAGTCTGGGGGCAGGGGCGGGAGAGACCCAGTACTTC
CDR3: CASSLGAGAGETQYF

J: TRBJ2-1
V: TRBV27
size: few
D: NA
DNA: TGTGCCAGCGGACGAGACGGGAGAGCCTACAATGAGCAGTTCTTC
CDR3: CASGRDGRAYNEQFF

J: TRBJ1-6
V: TRBV6-6
size: medium-sized
D: NA
DNA: TGTGCCAGCAGTTGGGACTCAATCGGGGATAATTCACCCCTCCACTTT
CDR3: CASSWDSIGDNSPLHF

J: TRBJ1-2
V: TRBV5-1
size: NA
D: TRBD1
DNA: TGCGCCAGCAGCCCGGCTTTGGATCTCGACAGGGGGCGTAATGGCTACACCTTC
CDR3: CASSPALDLDRGRNGYTF

J: TRBJ1-2
V: TRBV23-1
size: NA
D: TRBD1
DNA: TGCGCCAGCAGTCAAGGGGCCCAGTCGGGACAGGTCTATGGCTACACCTTC
CDR3: CASSQGAQSGQVYGYTF

J: TRBJ2-3
V: TRBV29-1
size: NA
D: TRBD1
DNA: TGCAGCGTTGACCCTGGACAGGGCACAGATACGCAGTATTTT
CDR3: CSVDPGQGTDTQYF

J: TRBJ2-1
V: TRBV4-1
size: NA
D: NA
DNA: TGCGCCAGCAGCCAGGCGGAATACAATGAGCAGTTCTTC
CDR3: CASSQAEYNEQFF

J: TRBJ2-1
V: TRBV4-1
size: NA
D: NA
DNA: TGCGCCAGCAGCCAAGGCCTGGGTGGTCAGCGGAGGGGCGATGAGCAGTTCTTC
CDR3: CASSQGLGGQRRGDEQFF

J: TRBJ2-3
V: TRBV6-5
size: NA
D: TRBD2
DNA: TGTGCCAGCACACTGGGACTAGTCACAGATACGCAGTATTTT
CDR3: CASTLGLVTDTQYF

J: TRBJ1-2
V: TRBV6-1
size: NA
D: TRBD1
DNA: TGTGCCAGCAGTTCCGGGACAGTAGGCTATGGCTACACCTTC
CDR3: CASSSGTVGYGYTF

J: TRBJ2-3
V: TRBV4-1
size: NA
D: NA
DNA: TGCGCCAGCAGCCAAGGTACGCGGGTTAGCACAGATACGCAGTATTTT
CDR3: CASSQGTRVSTDTQYF